This T cell receptor (beta chain) comes out of a study of T cells after yellow fever vaccination. Overall study results and limits: CD4 and CD8 compartments shared a small share of clonotypes, likely from convergent recombination. Secondary responses were weaker yet peaked faster, day 5 versus 15.

On this clonotype itself: Its antigen is not identified.

Universal primer sites and UMIs were introduced during 5'RACE template-switching synthesis of TCR cDNA. TCRdb redid the calling of the 5' RACE reads with MiXCR, one entry per CDR3 protein. This table holds 620,000 or so distinct CDR3 sequences, roughly an eighth found once. This CDR3 has 19 residues. Germline V gives CDR1 SGHTA, CDR2 FQGTGA. Trimming took 0 bases from V and 4 from J; bases not matched to a gene: 10. The sequence came from a man younger than 45 who received the YFV17D yellow fever vaccine. The rearrangement uses TRBV7-3 and TRBJ2-2; 11 nucleotides match TRBD2. This specimen consisted of PBMCs, obtained on the day of the yellow fever booster vaccination. The CDR3 DNA sequence: TGTGCCAGCAGCTTAACGGGTCTAGCGGGAGGATCGGGCACCGGGGAGCTGTTTTTT. Translated: CASSLTGLAGGSGTGELFF.